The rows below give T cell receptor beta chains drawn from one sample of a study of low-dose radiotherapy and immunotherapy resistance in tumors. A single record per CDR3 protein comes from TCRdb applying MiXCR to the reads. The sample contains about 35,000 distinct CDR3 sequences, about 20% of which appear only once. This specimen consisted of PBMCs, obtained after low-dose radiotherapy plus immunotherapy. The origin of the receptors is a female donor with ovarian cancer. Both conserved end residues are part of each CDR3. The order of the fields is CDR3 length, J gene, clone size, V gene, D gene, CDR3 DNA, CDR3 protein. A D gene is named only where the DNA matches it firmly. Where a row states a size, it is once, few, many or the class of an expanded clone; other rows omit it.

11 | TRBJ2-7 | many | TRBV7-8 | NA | TGTGCCAGCAGGTACAGGGACGAGCAGTACTTC | CASRYRDEQYF
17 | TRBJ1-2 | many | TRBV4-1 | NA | TGCGCCAGCAGCCAAGTCCCCCACGTGGTCCCGATATATGGCTACACCTTC | CASSQVPHVVPIYGYTF
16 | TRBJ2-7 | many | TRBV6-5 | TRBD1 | TGTGCCAGCAGTTACCTCCGGGCGACAGGGCCCTACGAGCAGTACTTC | CASSYLRATGPYEQYF
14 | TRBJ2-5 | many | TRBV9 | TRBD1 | TGTGCCAGCAGCACTACCCACAGGGGAGAGACCCAGTACTTC | CASSTTHRGETQYF
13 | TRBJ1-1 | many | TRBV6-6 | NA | TGTGCCAGCAGTTACTCCCAGTCAATTGAAGCTTTCTTT | CASSYSQSIEAFF
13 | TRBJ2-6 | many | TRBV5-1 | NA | TGCGCCAGCAACCCCTCTGGGGCCAACGTCCTGACTTTC | CASNPSGANVLTF
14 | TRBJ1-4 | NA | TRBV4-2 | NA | TGTGCCAGCAGCCTTCAGAAAGCTAATGAAAAACTGTTTTTT | CASSLQKANEKLFF
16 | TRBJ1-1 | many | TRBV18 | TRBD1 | TGTGCCAGCTCACCCCTGACAGGGCGCATGAACACTGAAGCTTTCTTT | CASSPLTGRMNTEAFF
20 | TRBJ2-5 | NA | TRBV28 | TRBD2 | TGTGCCAGCAGTTTATTCACCCTCCGAAGAAAGGGAGGGGAACAAGAGACCCAGTACTTC | CASSLFTLRRKGGEQETQYF
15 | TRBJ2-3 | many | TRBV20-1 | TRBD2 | TGCAGTGCTCCCGGACTAGCGGGAGGTTCAGATACGCAGTATTTT | CSAPGLAGGSDTQYF
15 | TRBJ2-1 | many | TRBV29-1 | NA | TGCAGCGTTGGTCGGGGTGGGAGCTCCTACAATGAGCAGTTCTTC | CSVGRGGSSYNEQFF
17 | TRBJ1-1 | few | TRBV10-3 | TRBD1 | TGTGCCATCAGTGAGGGGACAGGCCAGGGGTATGTTCGTGAAGCTTTCTTT | CAISEGTGQGYVREAFF
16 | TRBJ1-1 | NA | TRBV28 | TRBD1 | TGTGCCAGCAGTAAATACAGGGGGTTAGGTGACACTGAAGCTTTCTTT | CASSKYRGLGDTEAFF
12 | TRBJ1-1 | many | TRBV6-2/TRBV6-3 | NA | TGTGCCAGCAGTTACCTTTCGACTGAAGCTTTCTTT | CASSYLSTEAFF
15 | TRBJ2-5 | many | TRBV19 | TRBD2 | TGTGCCAGTAGTGCCCAGCGGGGGGTGCAAGAGACCCAGTACTTC | CASSAQRGVQETQYF
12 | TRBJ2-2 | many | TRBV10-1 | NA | TGCGCCAGCAGTGACTCCACCGGGGAGCTGTTTTTT | CASSDSTGELFF
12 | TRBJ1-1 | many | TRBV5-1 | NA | TGCGCCAGCAGTATCGGGGGCACTGAAGCTTTCTTT | CASSIGGTEAFF
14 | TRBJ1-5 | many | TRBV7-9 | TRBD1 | TGTGCCAGCAGCCAGGGACAGGGGGGTCAGCCCCAGCATTTT | CASSQGQGGQPQHF
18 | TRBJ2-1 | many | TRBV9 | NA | TGTGCCAGCAGCGTAAGGGAGAGCGGAGGAAGCTCCTACAATGAGCAGTTCTTC | CASSVRESGGSSYNEQFF
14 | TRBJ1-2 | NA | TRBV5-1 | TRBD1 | TGCGCCAGCAGCCGGACAGGGGATAACTATGGCTACACCTTC | CASSRTGDNYGYTF
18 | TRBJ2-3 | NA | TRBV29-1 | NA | TGCAGCGTTGAATCGGCAGGGGGACTTCCCAAACCAAGGGATACGCAGTATTTT | CSVESAGGLPKPRDTQYF
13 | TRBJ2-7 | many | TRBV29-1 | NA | TGCAGCGTTGAATCAGATTACCGAGGCGAGCAGTACTTC | CSVESDYRGEQYF
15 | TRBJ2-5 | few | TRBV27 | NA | TGTGCCAGCAGTTTATCGTCAGGGTATGGAGAGACCCAGTACTTC | CASSLSSGYGETQYF
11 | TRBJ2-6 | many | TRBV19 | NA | TGTGCCAGTAGTATAGGACCCACTCTGACTTTC | CASSIGPTLTF
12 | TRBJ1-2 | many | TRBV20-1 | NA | TGCAGTGCTAGAGCCGATCTCTATGGCTACACCTTC | CSARADLYGYTF
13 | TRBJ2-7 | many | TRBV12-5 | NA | TGTGCTAGTGGTTCTGCGAGGTCCTACGAGCAGTACTTC | CASGSARSYEQYF
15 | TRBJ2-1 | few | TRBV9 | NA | TGTGCCAGCAGCGTAGGGGCAGGGGCACTGGGGGAGCAGTTCTTC | CASSVGAGALGEQFF
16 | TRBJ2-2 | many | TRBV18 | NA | TGTGCCAGCTCACCACGGCCCGAACAGAGCACCGGGGAGCTGTTTTTT | CASSPRPEQSTGELFF
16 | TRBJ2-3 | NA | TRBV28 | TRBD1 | TGTGCCAGCAGTTCCCCGGGACAGGGGACCACAGATACGCATTATTTT | CASSSPGQGTTDTHYF
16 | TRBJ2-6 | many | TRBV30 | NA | TGTGCCTGGAGTGCCCCGGGGAACTCTGGGGCCAACGTCCTGACTTTC | CAWSAPGNSGANVLTF
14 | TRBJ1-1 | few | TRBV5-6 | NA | TGTGCCAGCAGCTGGCTGGCAGGGAACACTGAAGCTTTCTTT | CASSWLAGNTEAFF
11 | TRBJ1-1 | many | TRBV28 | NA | TGTGCCAGCAGTTACGGTGGTGAAGCTTTCTTT | CASSYGGEAFF
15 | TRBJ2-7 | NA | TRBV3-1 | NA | TGTGCCAGCAGCCAAGATCAGGTCAGGGCCCACGAGCAGTACTTC | CASSQDQVRAHEQYF
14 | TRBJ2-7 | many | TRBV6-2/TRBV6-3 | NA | TGTGCCAGCAGTCCCCCCCGGCGTCCTGTGGAGCAGTACTTC | CASSPPRRPVEQYF
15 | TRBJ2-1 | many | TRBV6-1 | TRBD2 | TGTGCCAGCAGTTGGACTAGCGGGAGTCCAAATGAGCAGTTCTTC | CASSWTSGSPNEQFF
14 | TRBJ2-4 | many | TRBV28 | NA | TGTGCCAGCAGCCCATATGCCCTGGGGAACATTCAGTACTTC | CASSPYALGNIQYF
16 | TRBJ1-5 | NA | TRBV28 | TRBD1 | TGTGCCAGTAGTGAGGGGACAGGGGTGGGGGATCAGCCCCAGCATTTT | CASSEGTGVGDQPQHF
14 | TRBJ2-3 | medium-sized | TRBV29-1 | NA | TGCAGCGTTCCTCGGGGACCCACAGGAGATACGCAGTATTTT | CSVPRGPTGDTQYF
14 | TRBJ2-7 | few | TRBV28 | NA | TGTGCCAGCAGTTTCGGCACGAAGGGGAGAGAGCAGTACTTC | CASSFGTKGREQYF
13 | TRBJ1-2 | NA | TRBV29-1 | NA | TGCAGCGTTGAGCCGGGACTCAGCTATGGCTACACCTTC | CSVEPGLSYGYTF
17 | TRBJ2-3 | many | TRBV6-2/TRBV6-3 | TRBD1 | TGTGCCAGCAGTGACACCTATACAGGGGGCCTCGCAGATACGCAGTATTTT | CASSDTYTGGLADTQYF
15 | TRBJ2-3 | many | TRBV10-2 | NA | TGCGCCAGCAGTGAGTCGAGCGGATCCACAGATACGCAGTATTTT | CASSESSGSTDTQYF
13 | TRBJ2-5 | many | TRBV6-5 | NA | TGTGCCAGCAGCAGGGGCTTCCAAGAGACCCAGTACTTC | CASSRGFQETQYF
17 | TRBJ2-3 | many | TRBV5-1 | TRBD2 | TGCGCCAGCAGCTTGTGGGCTAGCGGGGCCCACACAGATACGCAGTATTTT | CASSLWASGAHTDTQYF
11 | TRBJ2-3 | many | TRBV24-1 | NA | TGTGCCACCAGTGAATTCGGTACGCAGTATTTT | CATSEFGTQYF
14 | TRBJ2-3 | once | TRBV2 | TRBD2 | TGTGCCAGCAGAAGTAGCGGGGCCTCAGATACGCAGTATTTT | CASRSSGASDTQYF